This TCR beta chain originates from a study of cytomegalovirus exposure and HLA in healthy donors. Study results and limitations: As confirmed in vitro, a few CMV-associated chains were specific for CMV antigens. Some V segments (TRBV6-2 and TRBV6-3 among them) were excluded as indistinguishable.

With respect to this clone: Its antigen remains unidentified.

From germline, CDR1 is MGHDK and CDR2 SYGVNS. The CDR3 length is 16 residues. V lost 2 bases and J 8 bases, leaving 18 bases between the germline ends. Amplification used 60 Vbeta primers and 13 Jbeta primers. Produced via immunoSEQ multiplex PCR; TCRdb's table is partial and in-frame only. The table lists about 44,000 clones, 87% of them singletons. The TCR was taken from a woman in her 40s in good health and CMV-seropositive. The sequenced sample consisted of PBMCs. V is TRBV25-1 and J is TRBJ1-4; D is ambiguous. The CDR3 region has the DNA TGTGCCAGCAGTGAAAAGGAATATCGCGGCGGGGAAAAACTGTTTTTT. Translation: CASSEKEYRGGEKLFF.